Sequencing of this T cell receptor (beta chain) was carried out in a study of T and B cells in COVID-19 patients. General study results and limits: Clonality of TRB repertoires was high in active COVID-19; recovery brought above-healthy diversity and richness.

Germline V lookup: CDR1 LNHNV, CDR2 YYDKDF (reference sequence). With 0 bases removed from V and 6 bases from J, the gap between germline ends came to 9 bases. The CDR3 has 15 residues. This clonotype is medium-sized in the sample. Its antigen is unknown. Multiplex PCR with BIOMED2 TRB-A/B primer pools amplified TRB rearrangements. TCRdb called the multiplex PCR reads again in MiXCR, with one record for every CDR3 protein. The sample includes about 5,000 distinct CDR3 sequences, 25% to 35% of them seen just once. From blood, roughly 220-550 ng of genomic DNA served as TRB template. This rearrangement joins TRBV15 to TRBJ1-6; unclear D gene. Sequencing was carried out using blood. The sequence was collected from a human donor with active COVID-19. CDR3 nucleotide sequence: TGTGCCACCAGCAGAGAGGTGACCAGTAATTCACCCCTCCACTTT. Amino acids: CATSREVTSNSPLHF.